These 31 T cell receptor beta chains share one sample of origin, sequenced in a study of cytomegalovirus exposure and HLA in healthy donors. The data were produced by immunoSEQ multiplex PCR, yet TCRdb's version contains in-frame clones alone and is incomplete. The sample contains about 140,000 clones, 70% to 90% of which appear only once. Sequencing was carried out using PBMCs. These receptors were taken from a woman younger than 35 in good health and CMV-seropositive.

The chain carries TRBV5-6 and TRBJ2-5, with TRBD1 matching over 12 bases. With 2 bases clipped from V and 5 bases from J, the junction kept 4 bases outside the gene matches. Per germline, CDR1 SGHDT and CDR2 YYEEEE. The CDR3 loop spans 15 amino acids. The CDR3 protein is CASSFGTGGSETQYF. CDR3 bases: TGTGCCAGCAGCTTTGGGACAGGGGGCTCGGAGACCCAGTACTTC. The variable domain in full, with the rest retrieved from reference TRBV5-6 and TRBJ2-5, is DAGVTQSPTHLIKTRGQQVTLRCSPKSGHDTVSWYQQALGQGPQFIFQYYEEEERQRGNFPDRFSGHQFPNYSSELNVNALLLGDSALYLCASSFGTGGSETQYFGPGTRLLVL.

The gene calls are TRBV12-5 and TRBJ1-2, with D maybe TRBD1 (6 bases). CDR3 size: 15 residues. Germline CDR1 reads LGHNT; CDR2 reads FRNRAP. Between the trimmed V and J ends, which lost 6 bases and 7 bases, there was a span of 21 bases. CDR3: CASGASLTGWSGYTF. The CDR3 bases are TGTGCTAGTGGCGCGTCGCTTACAGGGTGGAGTGGCTACACCTTC.

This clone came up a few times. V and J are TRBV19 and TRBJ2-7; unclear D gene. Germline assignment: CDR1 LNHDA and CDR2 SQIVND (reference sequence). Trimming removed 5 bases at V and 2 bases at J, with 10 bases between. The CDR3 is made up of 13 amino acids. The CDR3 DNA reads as TGTGCCAGTAGTGAGGTGGCCACCTACGAGCAGTACTTC. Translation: CASSEVATYEQYF.

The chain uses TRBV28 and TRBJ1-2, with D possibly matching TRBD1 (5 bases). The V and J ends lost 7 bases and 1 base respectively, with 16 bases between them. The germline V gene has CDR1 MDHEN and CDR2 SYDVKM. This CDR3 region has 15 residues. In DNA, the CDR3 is TGTGCCAGCATCGACGCTCGGGGGGGTAACTATGGCTACACCTTC. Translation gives CASIDARGGNYGYTF.

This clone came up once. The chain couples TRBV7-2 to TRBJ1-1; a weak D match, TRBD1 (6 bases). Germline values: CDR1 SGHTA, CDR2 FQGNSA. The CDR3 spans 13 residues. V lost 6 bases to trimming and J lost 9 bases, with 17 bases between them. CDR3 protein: CASRNTGSGQAFF. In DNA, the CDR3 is TGTGCCAGCAGAAATACAGGGTCGGGTCAAGCTTTCTTT.

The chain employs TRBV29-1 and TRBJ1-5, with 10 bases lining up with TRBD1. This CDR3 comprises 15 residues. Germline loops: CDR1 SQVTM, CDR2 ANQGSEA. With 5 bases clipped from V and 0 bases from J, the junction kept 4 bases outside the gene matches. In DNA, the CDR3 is TGCAGCGTTTCGGACAGGGGGGATAGCAATCAGCCCCAGCATTTT. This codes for CSVSDRGDSNQPQHF.

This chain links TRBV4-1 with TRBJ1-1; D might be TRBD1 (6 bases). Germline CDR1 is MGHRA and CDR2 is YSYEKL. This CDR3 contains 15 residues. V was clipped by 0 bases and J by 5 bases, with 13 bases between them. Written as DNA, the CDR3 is TGCGCCAGCAGCCAAGACTCACAGGGCAGGACTGAAGCTTTCTTT. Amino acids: CASSQDSQGRTEAFF.

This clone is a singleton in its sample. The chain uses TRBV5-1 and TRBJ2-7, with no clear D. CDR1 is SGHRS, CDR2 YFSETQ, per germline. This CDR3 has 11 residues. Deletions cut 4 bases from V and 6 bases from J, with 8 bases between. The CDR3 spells CASSIRGEQYF. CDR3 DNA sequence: TGCGCCAGCAGCATTAGAGGCGAGCAGTACTTC.

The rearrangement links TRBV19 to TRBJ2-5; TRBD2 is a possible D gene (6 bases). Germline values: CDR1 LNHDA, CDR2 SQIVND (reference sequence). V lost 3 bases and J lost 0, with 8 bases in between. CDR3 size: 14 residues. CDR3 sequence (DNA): TGTGCCAGTAGTATGGGAGGCGACCAAGAGACCCAGTACTTC. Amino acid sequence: CASSMGGDQETQYF.

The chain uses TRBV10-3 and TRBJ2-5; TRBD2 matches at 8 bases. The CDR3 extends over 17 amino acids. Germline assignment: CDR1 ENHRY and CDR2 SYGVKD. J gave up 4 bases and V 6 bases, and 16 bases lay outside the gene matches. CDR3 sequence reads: CAISALEVAGNPETQYF. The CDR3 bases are TGTGCCATCAGCGCCCTAGAGGTAGCGGGAAACCCAGAGACCCAGTACTTC.

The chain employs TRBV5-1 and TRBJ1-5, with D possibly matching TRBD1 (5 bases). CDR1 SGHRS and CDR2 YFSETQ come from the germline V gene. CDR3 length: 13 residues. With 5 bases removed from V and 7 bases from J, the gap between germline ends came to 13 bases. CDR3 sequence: CASRLDSFQPQHF. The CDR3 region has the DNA TGCGCCAGCAGACTCGACAGTTTCCAGCCCCAGCATTTT.

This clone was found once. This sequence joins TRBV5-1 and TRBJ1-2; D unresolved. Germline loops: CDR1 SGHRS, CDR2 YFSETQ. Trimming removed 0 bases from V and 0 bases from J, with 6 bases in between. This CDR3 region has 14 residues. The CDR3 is CASSLGPANYGYTF. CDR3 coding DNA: TGCGCCAGCAGCTTGGGGCCCGCTAACTATGGCTACACCTTC.

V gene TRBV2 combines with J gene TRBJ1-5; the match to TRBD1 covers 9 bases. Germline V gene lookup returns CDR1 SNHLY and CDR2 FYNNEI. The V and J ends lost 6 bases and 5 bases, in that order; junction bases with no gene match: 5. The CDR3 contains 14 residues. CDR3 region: CASSSDRGDQPQHF. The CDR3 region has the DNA TGTGCCAGCAGCTCGGACAGGGGAGATCAGCCCCAGCATTTT.

CDR3 sequence reads: CSVLLRTGPQEQYF. In nucleotides, the CDR3 is TGCAGCGTTCTCCTTAGGACAGGGCCGCAAGAGCAGTACTTC. This chain links TRBV29-1 with TRBJ2-7; TRBD1 agrees at 8 bases. V lost 5 bases, J lost 7 bases, and 13 bases stayed unmatched. There are 14 residues in the CDR3. Looked up from germline, CDR1 is SQVTM and CDR2 is ANQGSEA.

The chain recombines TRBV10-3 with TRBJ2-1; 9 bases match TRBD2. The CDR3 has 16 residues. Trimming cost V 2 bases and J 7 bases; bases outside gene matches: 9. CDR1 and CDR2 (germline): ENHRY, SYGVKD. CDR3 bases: TGTGCCATCAGTGAGACCCTAGCGGGAAGGTATAATGAGCAGTTCTTC. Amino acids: CAISETLAGRYNEQFF.

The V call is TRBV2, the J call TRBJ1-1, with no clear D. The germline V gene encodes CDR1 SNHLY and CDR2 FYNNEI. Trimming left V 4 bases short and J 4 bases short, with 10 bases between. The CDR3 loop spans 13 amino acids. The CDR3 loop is CASSGDSFTEAFF. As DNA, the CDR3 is TGTGCCAGCAGTGGTGATAGTTTCACTGAAGCTTTCTTT.

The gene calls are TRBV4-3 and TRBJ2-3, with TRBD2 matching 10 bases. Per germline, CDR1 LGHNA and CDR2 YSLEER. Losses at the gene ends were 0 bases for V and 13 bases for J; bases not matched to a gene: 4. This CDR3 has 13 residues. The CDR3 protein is CASSQEERGGKYF. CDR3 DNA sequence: TGCGCCAGCAGCCAAGAAGAGCGGGGGGGCAAGTATTTT.

The CDR3 loop reads CAITGQGLEQYF. The CDR3, as DNA: TGTGCCATTACGGGACAGGGCCTCGAGCAGTACTTC. V gene TRBV28 combines with J gene TRBJ2-7, with TRBD1 matching 9 bases. The J segment lost 6 bases and the V segment lost 10 bases, leaving 7 bases of the junction unmatched. This CDR3 region has 12 residues. The germline CDR1 and CDR2 sequences are MDHEN and SYDVKM.

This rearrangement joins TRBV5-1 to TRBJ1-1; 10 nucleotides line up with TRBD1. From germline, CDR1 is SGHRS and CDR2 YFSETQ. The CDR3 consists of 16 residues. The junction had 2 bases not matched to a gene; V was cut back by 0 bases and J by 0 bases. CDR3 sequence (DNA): TGCGCCAGCAGCTTGGATGACAGGGGGCTGAACACTGAAGCTTTCTTT. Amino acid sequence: CASSLDDRGLNTEAFF.

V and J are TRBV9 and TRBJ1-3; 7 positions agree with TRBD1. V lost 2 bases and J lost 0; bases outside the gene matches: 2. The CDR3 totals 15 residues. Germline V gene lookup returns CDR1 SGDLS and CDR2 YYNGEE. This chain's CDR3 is CASSVGQSSGNTIYF. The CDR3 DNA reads TGTGCCAGCAGCGTGGGACAGAGCTCTGGAAACACCATATATTTT.

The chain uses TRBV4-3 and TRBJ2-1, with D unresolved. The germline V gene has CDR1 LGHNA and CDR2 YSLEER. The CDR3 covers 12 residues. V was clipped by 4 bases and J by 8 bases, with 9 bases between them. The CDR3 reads CASSRTFYEQFF. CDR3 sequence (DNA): TGCGCCAGCAGCCGTACTTTCTATGAGCAGTTCTTC.

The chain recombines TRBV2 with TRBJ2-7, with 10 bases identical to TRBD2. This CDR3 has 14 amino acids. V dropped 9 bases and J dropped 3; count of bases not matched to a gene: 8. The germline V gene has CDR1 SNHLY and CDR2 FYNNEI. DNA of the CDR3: TGTGCCAGTAGGAGGACTAGCGGCGGCTACGAGCAGTACTTC. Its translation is CASRRTSGGYEQYF.

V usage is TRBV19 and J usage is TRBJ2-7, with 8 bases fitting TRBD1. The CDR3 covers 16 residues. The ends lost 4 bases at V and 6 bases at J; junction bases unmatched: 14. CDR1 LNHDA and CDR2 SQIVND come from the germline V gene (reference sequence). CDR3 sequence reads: CASSTTHRTGLGEQYF. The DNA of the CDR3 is TGTGCCAGTAGTACGACTCATAGGACAGGGCTTGGCGAGCAGTACTTC.

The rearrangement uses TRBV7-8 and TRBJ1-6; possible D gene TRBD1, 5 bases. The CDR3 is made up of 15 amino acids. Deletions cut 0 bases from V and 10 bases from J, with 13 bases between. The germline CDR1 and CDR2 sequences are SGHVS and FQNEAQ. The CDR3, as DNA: TGTGCCAGCAGCTTAGCGAAAGGGGCGGCCTCACCCCTCCACTTT. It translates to CASSLAKGAASPLHF.

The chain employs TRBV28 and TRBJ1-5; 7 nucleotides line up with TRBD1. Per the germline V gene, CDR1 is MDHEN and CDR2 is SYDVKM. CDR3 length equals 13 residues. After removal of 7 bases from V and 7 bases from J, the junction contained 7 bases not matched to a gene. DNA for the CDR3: TGTGCCAGCATTCCCTCAGGGGGACAGCCCCAGCATTTT. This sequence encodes CASIPSGGQPQHF.

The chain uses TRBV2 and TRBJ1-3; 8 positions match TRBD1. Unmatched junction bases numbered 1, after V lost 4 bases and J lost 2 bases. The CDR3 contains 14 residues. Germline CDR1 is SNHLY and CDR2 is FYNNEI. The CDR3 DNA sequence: TGTGCCAGCAGTGCGGACAGGGCTGGAAACACCATATATTTT. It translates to CASSADRAGNTIYF.

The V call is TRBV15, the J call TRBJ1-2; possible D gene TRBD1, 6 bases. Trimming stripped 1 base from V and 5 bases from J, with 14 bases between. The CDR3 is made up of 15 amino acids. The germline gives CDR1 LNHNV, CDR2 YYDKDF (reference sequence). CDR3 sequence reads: CATSRGSGTSYGYTF. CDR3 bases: TGTGCCACCAGCAGAGGATCCGGGACATCTTATGGCTACACCTTC.

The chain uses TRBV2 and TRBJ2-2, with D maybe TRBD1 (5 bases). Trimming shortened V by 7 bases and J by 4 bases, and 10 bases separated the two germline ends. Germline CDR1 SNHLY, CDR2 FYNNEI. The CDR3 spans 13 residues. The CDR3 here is CASTRDGTGELFF. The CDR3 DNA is TGTGCCAGCACCAGGGATGGCACCGGGGAGCTGTTTTTT.

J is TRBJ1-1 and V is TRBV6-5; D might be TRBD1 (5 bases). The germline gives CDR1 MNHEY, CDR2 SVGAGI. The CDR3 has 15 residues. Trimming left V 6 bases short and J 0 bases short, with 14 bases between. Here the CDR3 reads CASSPGGGLNTEAFF. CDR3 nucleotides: TGTGCCAGCAGCCCGGGGGGGGGACTGAACACTGAAGCTTTCTTT.

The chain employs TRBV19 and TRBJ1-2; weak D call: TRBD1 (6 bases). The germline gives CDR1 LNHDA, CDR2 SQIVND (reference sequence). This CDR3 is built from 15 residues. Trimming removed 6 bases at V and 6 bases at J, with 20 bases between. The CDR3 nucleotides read TGTGCCAGTAGGGACGACTCGGGGGGGCGAAATGGCTACACCTTC. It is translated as CASRDDSGGRNGYTF.

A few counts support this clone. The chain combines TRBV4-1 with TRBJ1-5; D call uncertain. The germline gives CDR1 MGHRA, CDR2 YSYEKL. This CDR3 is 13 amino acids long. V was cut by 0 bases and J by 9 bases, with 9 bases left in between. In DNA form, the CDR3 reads TGCGCCAGCAGCCAAGACAACATTGGGCCCCAGCATTTT. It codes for CASSQDNIGPQHF.